One sample yielded the 9 T cell receptor beta chains listed below, sequenced in a study of CD8 T cells in ankylosing spondylitis. TCRdb independently ran MiXCR on the 5' RACE reads; one entry per CDR3 protein. The table includes about 130,000 distinct CDR3 sequences, around 7% detected once. The sequenced material came from blood, either unsorted or a sorted T cell fraction (not recorded which). Source of these receptors: a male donor with ankylosing spondylitis or in good health (not recorded which).

This clonotype was found many times. V gene TRBV28 combines with J gene TRBJ1-3, with D unclear. Germline assignment: CDR1 MDHEN and CDR2 SYDVKM. There are 17 residues in the CDR3. Trimming removed 4 bases from V and 0 bases from J, with 16 bases in between. The CDR3 bases are TGTGCCAGCAGTTCTGACGGCCGGCGCAACTCTGGAAACACCATATATTTT. Protein sequence: CASSSDGRRNSGNTIYF.

Concerning this clonotype: This may come from a read error, since a much larger clone is one base off. The chain recombines TRBV5-1 with TRBJ2-7; D call uncertain. Germline lookup yields CDR1 SGHRS and CDR2 YFSETQ. The CDR3 contains 13 residues. Trimming cost V 0 bases and J 6 bases, with 10 bases left between them. The CDR3 DNA reads as TGCGCCAGCAGCTTGGGTGACATTACCGAGCAGTACTTC. This codes for CASSLGDITEQYF.

This clonotype came up many times. This chain connects TRBV20-1 to TRBJ2-7, with D perhaps matching TRBD1 or TRBD2 (5 bases each). Trimming cost V 6 bases and J 0 bases, with 21 bases left between them. The CDR3 has 16 amino acids. Germline loops: CDR1 DFQATT, CDR2 SNEGSKA (reference sequence). The CDR3 DNA is TGCAGTGCCATCGCCCACGGGACCCCAAACTCCTACGAGCAGTACTTC. Protein: CSAIAHGTPNSYEQYF.

This clonotype was detected many times. The V call is TRBV15, the J call TRBJ2-1; 12 positions match TRBD2. The CDR3 contains 16 residues. The V and J ends lost 6 bases and 4 bases, in that order; junction bases with no gene match: 7. Germline CDR1 is LNHNV and CDR2 is YYDKDF (reference sequence). The CDR3 nucleotides are TGTGCCACCAGTCTTACACTAGCGGGGGGATACAATGAGCAGTTCTTC. Protein sequence: CATSLTLAGGYNEQFF.

This clonotype came up many times. The J gene is TRBJ2-1, the V gene TRBV11-1; D might be TRBD1 (6 bases). V lost 1 base and J 9 bases, leaving 16 bases between the germline ends. Germline-derived CDR1 and CDR2 are SGHAT and FQDESV (reference sequence). The CDR3 loop spans 15 amino acids. The CDR3, as DNA: TGTGCCAGCAGCTTAGACGGGACACGTGATGGTGAGCAGTTCTTC. This translates into CASSLDGTRDGEQFF.

At least ten counts were recorded for this clonotype. The chain combines TRBV5-6 with TRBJ1-4; possible D gene TRBD1, 6 bases. Germline loops: CDR1 SGHDT, CDR2 YYEEEE. Deletions cut 0 bases from V and 8 bases from J, with 23 bases between. The CDR3 extends over 18 amino acids. CDR3 loop: CASSLGFVGGTLVEKLFF. In DNA form, the CDR3 reads TGTGCCAGCAGCTTGGGCTTCGTAGGGGGGACACTCGTGGAAAAACTGTTTTTT. Looking up the rest from reference TRBV5-6 and TRBJ1-4 gives the full variable domain: DAGVTQSPTHLIKTRGQQVTLRCSPKSGHDTVSWYQQALGQGPQFIFQYYEEEERQRGNFPDRFSGHQFPNYSSELNVNALLLGDSALYLCASSLGFVGGTLVEKLFFGSGTQLSVL.

This clonotype has ten or more counts. The gene calls are TRBV7-2 and TRBJ2-1, with TRBD1 matching 8 bases. Germline V gives CDR1 SGHTA, CDR2 FQGNSA. The V and J ends lost 5 bases and 4 bases, in that order; junction bases with no gene match: 4. The CDR3 runs to 14 residues. DNA for the CDR3: TGTGCCAGCAGCCCGGGACAGGAGTACAATGAGCAGTTCTTC. This sequence encodes CASSPGQEYNEQFF.

This clonotype was found many times. The gene calls are TRBV5-5 and TRBJ2-1; 8 positions match TRBD2. The V gene end was trimmed by 4 bases and the J gene end by 4 bases; junction bases not matched to a gene: 7. CDR1 is SGHKS, CDR2 YYEKEE, per germline (reference sequence). This CDR3 region has 15 residues. CDR3 in DNA: TGTGCCAGCAGCCCCGGGGGGGGCAAGTACAATGAGCAGTTCTTC. Translation: CASSPGGGKYNEQFF. Filled out from reference TRBV5-5 and TRBJ2-1, the complete variable domain reads DAGVTQSPTHLIKTRGQQVTLRCSPISGHKSVSWYQQVLGQGPQFIFQYYEKEERGRGNFPDRFSARQFPNYSSELNVNALLLGDSALYLCASSPGGGKYNEQFFGPGTRLTVL.

This clonotype was picked up many times. This chain connects TRBV6-1 to TRBJ2-1; a weak D match, TRBD2 (5 bases). The CDR3 consists of 14 residues. Trimming shortened V by 5 bases and J by 4 bases, and 12 bases separated the two germline ends. CDR1 and CDR2 from the germline V gene are MNHNS and SASEGT. The CDR3 sequence is CASSPTRQYNEQFF. CDR3 DNA: TGTGCCAGCAGTCCCACTAGGCAGTACAATGAGCAGTTCTTC.